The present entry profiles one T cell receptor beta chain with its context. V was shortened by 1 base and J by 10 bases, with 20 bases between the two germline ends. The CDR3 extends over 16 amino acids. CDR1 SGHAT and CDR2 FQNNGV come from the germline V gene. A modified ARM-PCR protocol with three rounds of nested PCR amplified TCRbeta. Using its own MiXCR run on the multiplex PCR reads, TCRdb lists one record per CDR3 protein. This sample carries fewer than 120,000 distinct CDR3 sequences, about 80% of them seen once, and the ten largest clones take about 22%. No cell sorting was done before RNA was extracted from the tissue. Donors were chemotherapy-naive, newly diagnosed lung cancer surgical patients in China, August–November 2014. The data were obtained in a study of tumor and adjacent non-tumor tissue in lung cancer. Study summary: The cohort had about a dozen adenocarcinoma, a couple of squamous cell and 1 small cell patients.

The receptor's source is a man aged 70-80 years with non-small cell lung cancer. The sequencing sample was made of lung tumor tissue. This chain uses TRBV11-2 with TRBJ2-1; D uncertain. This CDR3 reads CASSLVVGKIYEEQFF. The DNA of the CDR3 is TGTGCCAGCAGCTTAGTAGTGGGGAAAATATACGAAGAGCAGTTCTTC.